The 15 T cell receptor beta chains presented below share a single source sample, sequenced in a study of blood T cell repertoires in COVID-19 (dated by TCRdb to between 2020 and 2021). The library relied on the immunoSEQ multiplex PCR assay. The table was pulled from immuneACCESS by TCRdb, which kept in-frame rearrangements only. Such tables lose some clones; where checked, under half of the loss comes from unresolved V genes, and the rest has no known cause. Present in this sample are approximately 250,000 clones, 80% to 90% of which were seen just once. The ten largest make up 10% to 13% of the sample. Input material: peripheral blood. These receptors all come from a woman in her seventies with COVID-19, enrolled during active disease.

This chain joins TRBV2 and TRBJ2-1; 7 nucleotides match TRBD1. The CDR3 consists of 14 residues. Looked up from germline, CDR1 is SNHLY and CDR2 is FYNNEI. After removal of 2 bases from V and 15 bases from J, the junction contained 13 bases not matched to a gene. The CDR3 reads CASSENTSDRAGFF. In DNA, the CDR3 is TGTGCCAGCAGTGAAAATACTTCTGACAGGGCCGGGTTCTTC.

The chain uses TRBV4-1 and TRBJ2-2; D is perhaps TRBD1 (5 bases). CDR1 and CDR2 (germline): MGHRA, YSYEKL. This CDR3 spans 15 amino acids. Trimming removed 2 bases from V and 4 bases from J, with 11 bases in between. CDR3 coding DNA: TGCGCCAGCAGCCAAAACCAGGGTAGCACCGGGGAGCTGTTTTTT. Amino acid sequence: CASSQNQGSTGELFF.

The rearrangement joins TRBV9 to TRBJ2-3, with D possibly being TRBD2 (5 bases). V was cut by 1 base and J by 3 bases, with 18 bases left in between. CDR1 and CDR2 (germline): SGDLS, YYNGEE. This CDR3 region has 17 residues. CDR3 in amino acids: CASSVRSGGSGTDTQYF. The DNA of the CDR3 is TGTGCCAGCAGCGTAAGGTCTGGCGGGTCCGGGACAGATACGCAGTATTTT.

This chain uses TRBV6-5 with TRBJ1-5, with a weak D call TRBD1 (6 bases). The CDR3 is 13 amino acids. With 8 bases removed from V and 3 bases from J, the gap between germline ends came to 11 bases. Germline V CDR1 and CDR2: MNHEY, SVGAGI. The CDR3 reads CASSGTYNQPQHF. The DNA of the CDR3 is TGTGCCAGCTCCGGGACATACAATCAGCCCCAGCATTTT.

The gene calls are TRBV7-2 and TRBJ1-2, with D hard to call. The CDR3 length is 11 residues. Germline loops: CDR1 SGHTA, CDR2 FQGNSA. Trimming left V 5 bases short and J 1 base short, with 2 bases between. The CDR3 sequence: CASSRNYGYTF. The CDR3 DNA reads TGTGCCAGCAGCCGTAACTATGGCTACACCTTC.

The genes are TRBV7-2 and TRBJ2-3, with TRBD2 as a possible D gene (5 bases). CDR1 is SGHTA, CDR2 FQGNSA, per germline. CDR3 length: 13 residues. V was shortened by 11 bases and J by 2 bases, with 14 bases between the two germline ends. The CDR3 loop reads CAFARLATDTQYF. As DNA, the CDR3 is TGTGCCTTTGCGCGGCTAGCCACAGATACGCAGTATTTT.

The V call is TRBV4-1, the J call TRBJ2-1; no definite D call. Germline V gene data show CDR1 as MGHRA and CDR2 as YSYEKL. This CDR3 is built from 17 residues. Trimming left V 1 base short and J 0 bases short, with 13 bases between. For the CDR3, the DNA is TGCGCCAGCAGCCAAGGGCAGCTACAGAGCTCCTACAATGAGCAGTTCTTC. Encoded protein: CASSQGQLQSSYNEQFF.

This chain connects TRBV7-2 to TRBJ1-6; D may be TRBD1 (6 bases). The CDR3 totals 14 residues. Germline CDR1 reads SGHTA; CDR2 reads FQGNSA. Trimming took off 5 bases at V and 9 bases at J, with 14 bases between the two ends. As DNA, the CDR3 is TGTGCCAGCAGCCCATCTAGGACAGCTTCACCCCTCCACTTT. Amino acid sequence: CASSPSRTASPLHF.

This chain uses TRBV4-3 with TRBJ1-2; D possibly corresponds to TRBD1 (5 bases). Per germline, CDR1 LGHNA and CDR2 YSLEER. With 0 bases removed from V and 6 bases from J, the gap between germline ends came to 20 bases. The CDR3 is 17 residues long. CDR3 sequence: CASSQDYRGSHTDGYTF. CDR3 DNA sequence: TGCGCCAGCAGCCAAGATTACCGGGGGTCCCATACGGATGGCTACACCTTC.

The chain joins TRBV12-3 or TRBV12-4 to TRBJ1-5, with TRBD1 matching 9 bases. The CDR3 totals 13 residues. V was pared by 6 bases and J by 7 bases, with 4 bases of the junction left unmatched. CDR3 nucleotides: TGTGCCAGCAGCTGGGGACAGGGACAGCCCCAGCATTTT. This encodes CASSWGQGQPQHF.

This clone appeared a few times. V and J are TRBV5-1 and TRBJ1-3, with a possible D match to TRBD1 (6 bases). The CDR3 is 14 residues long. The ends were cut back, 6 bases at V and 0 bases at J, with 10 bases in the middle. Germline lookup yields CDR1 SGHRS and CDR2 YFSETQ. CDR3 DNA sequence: TGCGCCAGCAAGGGGGGGCCCTCTGGAAACACCATATATTTT. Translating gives CASKGGPSGNTIYF.

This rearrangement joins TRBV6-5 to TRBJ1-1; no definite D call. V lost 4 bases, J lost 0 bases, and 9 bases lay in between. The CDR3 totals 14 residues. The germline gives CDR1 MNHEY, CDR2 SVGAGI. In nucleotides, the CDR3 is TGTGCCAGCAGTTCCCCAGCGGTGAACACTGAAGCTTTCTTT. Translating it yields CASSSPAVNTEAFF.

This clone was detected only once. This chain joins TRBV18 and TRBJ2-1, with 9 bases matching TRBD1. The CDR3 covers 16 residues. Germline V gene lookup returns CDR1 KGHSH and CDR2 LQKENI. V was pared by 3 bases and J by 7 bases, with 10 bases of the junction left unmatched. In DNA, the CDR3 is TGTGCCAGCTCACCGTATATGACAGGGGGTTCGAATGAGCAGTTCTTC. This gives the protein CASSPYMTGGSNEQFF. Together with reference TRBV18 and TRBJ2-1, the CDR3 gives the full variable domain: NAGVMQNPRHLVRRRGQEARLRCSPMKGHSHVYWYRQLPEEGLKFMVYLQKENIIDESGMPKERFSAEFPKEGPSILRIQQVVRGDSAAYFCASSPYMTGGSNEQFFGPGTRLTVL.

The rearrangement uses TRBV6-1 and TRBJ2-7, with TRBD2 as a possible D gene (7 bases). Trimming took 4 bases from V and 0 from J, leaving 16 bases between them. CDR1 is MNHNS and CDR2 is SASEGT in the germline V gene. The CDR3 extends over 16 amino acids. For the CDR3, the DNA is TGTGCCAGCAGTGGAGCGGGACATTTGAGCTCCTACGAGCAGTACTTC. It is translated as CASSGAGHLSSYEQYF.

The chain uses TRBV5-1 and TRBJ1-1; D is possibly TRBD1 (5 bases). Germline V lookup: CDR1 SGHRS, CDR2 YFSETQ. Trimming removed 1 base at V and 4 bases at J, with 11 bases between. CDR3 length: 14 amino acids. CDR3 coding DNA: TGCGCCAGCAGCTTGTCAGGGTTTGGCACTGAAGCTTTCTTT. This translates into CASSLSGFGTEAFF.